This T cell receptor beta chain was obtained from a study of shared clonotypes between healthy human individuals. V lost 3 bases to trimming and J lost 0 bases; unmatched junction nucleotides: 5. There are 16 residues in the CDR3. CDR1 is MGHRA, CDR2 YSYEKL, per germline. TCRdb keeps only in-frame clones here, not all; method: immunoSEQ multiplex PCR. The table includes about 2.4 million clones, 90% to 95% detected once. The receptor's source is a man between 18 and 29 years old in good health. Some clones in this sample may be carry-over from other donors' samples. The genes are TRBV4-1 and TRBJ2-1, with 7 bases that match TRBD2. Sequencing was carried out using naive CD4+ T cells from PBMCs. Subset here: CD45RA+ positively selected. CDR3 sequence: CASSHPSGSSYNEQFF. The CDR3 bases are TGCGCCAGCAGCCACCCTAGCGGTAGCTCCTACAATGAGCAGTTCTTC.